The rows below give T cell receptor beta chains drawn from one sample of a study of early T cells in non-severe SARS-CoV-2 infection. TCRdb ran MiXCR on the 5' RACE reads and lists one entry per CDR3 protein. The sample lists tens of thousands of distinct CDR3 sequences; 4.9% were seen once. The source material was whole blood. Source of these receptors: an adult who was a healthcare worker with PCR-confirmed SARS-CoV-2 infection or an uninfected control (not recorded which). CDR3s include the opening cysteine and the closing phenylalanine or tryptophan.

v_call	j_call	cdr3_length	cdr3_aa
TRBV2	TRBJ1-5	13	CASSEQGIQPQHF
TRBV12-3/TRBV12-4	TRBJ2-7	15	CASSPGVAANYEQYF
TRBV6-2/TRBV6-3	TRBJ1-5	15	CASSYPPGLSQPQHF
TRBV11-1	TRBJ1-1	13	CASSLIRNTEAFF
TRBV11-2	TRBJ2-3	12	CASSENTDTQYF
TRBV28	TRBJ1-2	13	CATRRAPKRGYTF
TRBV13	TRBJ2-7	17	CASSLAGGTGGGGEQYF
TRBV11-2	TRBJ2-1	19	CASSHSSFSLAGLYNEQFF
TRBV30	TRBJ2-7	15	CAWSLGLAGGYEQYF
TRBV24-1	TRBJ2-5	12	CATSNRGETQYF
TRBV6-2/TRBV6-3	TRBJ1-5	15	CASSYLLLENQPQHF
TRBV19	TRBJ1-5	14	CASRQGAQGQPQHF
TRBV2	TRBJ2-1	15	CASSVSGSAYNEQFF
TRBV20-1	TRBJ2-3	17	CSAIGSGQGIGVDTQYF
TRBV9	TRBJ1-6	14	CASSVGVSNSPLHF
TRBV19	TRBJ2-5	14	CASSIGTDQETQYF
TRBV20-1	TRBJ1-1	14	CSARVPVPSTEAFF
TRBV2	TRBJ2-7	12	CASSDSVPEQYF
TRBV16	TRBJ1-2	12	CASSKRSYGYTF
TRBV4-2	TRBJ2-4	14	CASSQDRAKNIQYF
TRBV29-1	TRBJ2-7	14	CSVAGTGFPYEQYF
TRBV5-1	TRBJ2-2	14	CASSQTSNTGELFF
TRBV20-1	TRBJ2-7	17	CSASGPGTGSLSYEQYF
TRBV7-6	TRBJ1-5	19	CASSLYSGSGRISNQPQHF
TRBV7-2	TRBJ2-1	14	CATKAAGGYNEQFF
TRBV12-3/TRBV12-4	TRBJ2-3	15	CASSFLAGARDTQYF